Each of the 27 T cell receptor beta chains below was sequenced from the same sample in a study of response to subunit inactivated influenza vaccine. One entry per CDR3 protein results from TCRdb running MiXCR on the RT-PCR reads. The sample consists of about 520,000 distinct CDR3 sequences, roughly 7.9% of them appearing once. The sequencing used PBMCs from blood, collected less than 30 months after vaccination. The receptor set was obtained from a man between 50 and 75 years old who received an inactivated influenza vaccine.

The chain couples TRBV5-5 to TRBJ1-1; D remains unclear. The V end lost 0 bases, the J end lost 5 bases, and 11 bases lay between the germline ends. CDR3 length equals 14 residues. In germline, CDR1 is SGHKS, CDR2 YYEKEE (reference sequence). DNA of the CDR3: TGTGCCAGCAGCTTGGGGCAGGAGAGTACTGAAGCTTTCTTT. Amino acid sequence: CASSLGQESTEAFF.

The chain recombines TRBV7-9 with TRBJ1-1; no clear D. The V end was cut by 2 bases, the J end by 8 bases, with 15 bases between. Germline assignment: CDR1 SEHNR and CDR2 FQNEAQ (reference sequence). The CDR3 length is 14 residues. CDR3: CASSLIVGYGEAFF. CDR3 coding DNA: TGTGCCAGCAGCTTAATAGTTGGATACGGCGAAGCTTTCTTT.

The rearrangement links TRBV2 to TRBJ2-2; possible D gene TRBD1, 6 bases. The germline CDR1 and CDR2 sequences are SNHLY and FYNNEI. Between the trimmed V and J ends, which lost 8 bases and 4 bases, there was a span of 14 bases. The CDR3 runs to 14 residues. CDR3 residues: CASLGGSGTGELFF. The CDR3 nucleotides read TGTGCCAGCCTAGGGGGTTCGGGCACCGGGGAGCTGTTTTTT.

This clonotype was found many times. V is TRBV5-1 and J is TRBJ2-5, with D perhaps TRBD2 (5 bases). Trimming shortened V by 0 bases and J by 4 bases, and 13 bases separated the two germline ends. The CDR3 contains 15 residues. Germline V lookup: CDR1 SGHRS, CDR2 YFSETQ. CDR3 sequence reads: CASSLERGLRETQYF. In DNA, the CDR3 is TGCGCCAGCAGCTTGGAACGGGGATTACGAGAGACCCAGTACTTC.

This clonotype occurred many times. The chain combines TRBV7-2 with TRBJ2-5, with TRBD1 as a possible D gene (6 bases). Trimming removed 1 base from V and 8 bases from J, with 17 bases in between. Per germline, CDR1 SGHTA and CDR2 FQGNSA. This CDR3 spans 15 amino acids. CDR3 amino acids: CASSLVLREQGTQYF. The DNA of the CDR3 is TGTGCCAGCAGCTTAGTGTTACGGGAACAGGGAACCCAGTACTTC.

This chain uses TRBV6-2 or TRBV6-3 with TRBJ2-7; perhaps TRBD1 as D (5 bases). Germline CDR1 and CDR2: MNHEY and SVGEGT. V gave up 5 bases and J gave up 3 bases, with 26 bases separating them. The CDR3 runs 18 residues. The DNA of the CDR3 is TGTGCCAGCAGTCCCCCCGGAAGGTTGACCCCAAGGGGCTACGAGCAGTACTTC. Amino acids: CASSPPGRLTPRGYEQYF.

This clonotype was observed at least ten times. The chain links TRBV29-1 to TRBJ1-1, with a possible D match to TRBD1 (6 bases). V gave up 8 bases and J gave up 0 bases, with 13 bases separating them. Germline-derived CDR1 and CDR2 are SQVTM and ANQGSEA. The CDR3 is 13 residues long. Written as DNA, the CDR3 is TGCAGCATAAAAGACAGGATGAACACTGAAGCTTTCTTT. This codes for CSIKDRMNTEAFF. Combining the CDR3 with reference TRBV29-1 and TRBJ1-1 gives the whole variable domain SAVISQKPSRDICQRGTSLTIQCQVDSQVTMMFWYRQQPGQSLTLIATANQGSEATYESGFVIDKFPISRPNLTFSTLTVSNMSPEDSSIYLCSIKDRMNTEAFFGQGTRLTVV.

At least ten counts were recorded for this clonotype. This sequence joins TRBV9 and TRBJ2-3; D is undetermined. The CDR3 loop spans 15 amino acids. The V gene lost 0 bases and the J gene lost 3 bases, with 11 bases spanning the gap. The germline V gene has CDR1 SGDLS and CDR2 YYNGEE. This CDR3 reads CASSVGLITTDTQYF. The CDR3 region has the DNA TGTGCCAGCAGCGTAGGGTTAATAACGACAGATACGCAGTATTTT.

This clonotype was observed many times. The chain uses TRBV12-3 or TRBV12-4 and TRBJ2-2; D may be TRBD1 (6 bases). This CDR3 has 14 residues. V gave up 5 bases and J gave up 7 bases, with 14 bases separating them. The CDR3 spells CASSLQGSDGELFF. CDR3 bases: TGTGCCAGCAGTCTACAGGGATCGGACGGGGAGCTGTTTTTT.

The chain joins TRBV7-8 to TRBJ2-1, with D unclear. CDR1 SGHVS and CDR2 FQNEAQ come from the germline V gene. The CDR3 length is 12 residues. The germline V and J ends were trimmed by 3 bases and 4 bases, with 4 bases remaining between them. The CDR3 region is CASSFNYNEQFF. The DNA for the CDR3 is TGTGCCAGCAGCTTCAATTACAATGAGCAGTTCTTC.

The chain recombines TRBV9 with TRBJ2-7; maybe TRBD1 (7 bases). The CDR3 loop spans 14 amino acids. The V end lost 0 bases, the J end lost 7 bases, and 14 bases lay between the germline ends. The germline V gene encodes CDR1 SGDLS and CDR2 YYNGEE. CDR3 loop: CASSVAQGGGEQYF. The CDR3 bases are TGTGCCAGCAGCGTAGCCCAGGGGGGCGGGGAGCAGTACTTC.

In regard to this clonotype: The junction does not match germline at one end; this may be a read error. The chain has TRBV7-7 and TRBJ2-7; 7 bases map to TRBD1. CDR1 SSHAT and CDR2 FNYEAQ come from the germline V gene (reference sequence). This CDR3 has 14 residues. The CDR3 sequence: CASSPNDRVGEQYF. DNA for the CDR3: TGTGCTAGCAGCCCCAATGACAGGGTCGGCGAGCAGTACTTC.

This clonotype was observed many times. The chain recombines TRBV7-8 with TRBJ2-5, with 10 bases identical to TRBD1. The trim removed 2 bases at V and 6 bases at J, leaving 9 bases unmatched. The length of the CDR3 is 16 residues. Germline CDR1 SGHVS, CDR2 FQNEAQ. CDR3 bases: TGTGCCAGCAGCTTATATAGGGACAGGGGAGGAAAGACCCAGTACTTC. Translated: CASSLYRDRGGKTQYF.

V usage is TRBV3-1 and J usage is TRBJ1-4; D might be TRBD1 (5 bases). Per the germline V gene, CDR1 is LGHDT and CDR2 is YNNKEL (reference sequence). This CDR3 contains 16 residues. Between the trimmed V and J ends, which lost 3 bases and 0 bases, there was a span of 11 bases. The CDR3 reads CASSQGDGATNEKLFF. CDR3 nucleotide sequence: TGTGCCAGCAGCCAGGGGGACGGTGCAACTAATGAAAAACTGTTTTTT.

The rearrangement uses TRBV12-3 or TRBV12-4 and TRBJ1-2; D might be TRBD1 (5 bases). Trimming removed 6 bases from V and 5 bases from J, with 25 bases in between. This CDR3 region has 17 residues. The CDR3 DNA reads as TGTGCCAGCAGCCCGACCATAGGGCAGGGAGGAGAATATGGCTACACCTTC. Its translation is CASSPTIGQGGEYGYTF.

This clonotype showed up just once. The chain has TRBV4-3 and TRBJ2-3, with 8 bases that match TRBD2. This CDR3 has 18 amino acids. From germline, CDR1 is LGHNA and CDR2 YSLEER. The J segment lost 1 base and the V segment lost 0 bases, leaving 9 bases of the junction unmatched. The DNA for the CDR3 is TGCGCCAGCAGCCAAGACTGGAGCGGGGGAGACGGCACAGATACGCAGTATTTT. This gives the protein CASSQDWSGGDGTDTQYF.

With regard to this clonotype: Since the CDR3 does not end with the conserved phenylalanine or tryptophan, this likely comes from a read error. The V call is TRBV3-1, the J call TRBJ2-5, with 12 bases matching TRBD2. This CDR3 contains 15 residues. Germline CDR1 reads LGHDT; CDR2 reads YNNKEL (reference sequence). Trimming took 0 bases from V and 5 from J; bases not matched to a gene: 1. CDR3 residues: CASSQDTSGRETQYS. CDR3 nucleotide sequence: TGTGCCAGCAGCCAAGATACTAGCGGGAGGGAGACCCAGTACTCC.

This rearrangement joins TRBV20-1 to TRBJ2-7; 16 bases are a match to TRBD2. The V gene end was trimmed by 2 bases and the J gene end by 0 bases; junction bases not matched to a gene: 10. CDR3 length: 19 amino acids. Germline lookup yields CDR1 DFQATT and CDR2 SNEGSKA (reference sequence). The CDR3 DNA is TGCAGTGCTAGACTGTCGGGACTAGCGGGAGGGCGGGCCTCCTACGAGCAGTACTTC. Its translation: CSARLSGLAGGRASYEQYF.

The J gene is TRBJ1-1, the V gene TRBV6-1, with unresolved D. The length of the CDR3 is 15 residues. Germline values: CDR1 MNHNS, CDR2 SASEGT. The germline V and J ends were trimmed by 5 bases and 0 bases, with 13 bases remaining between them. CDR3 sequence (DNA): TGTGCCAGCAGTCCGTGGCCGGGCATGAACACTGAAGCTTTCTTT. Translation gives CASSPWPGMNTEAFF.

This clonotype has a handful of counts. Sequence at one end of the junction differs from germline and may be a read error. The chain couples TRBV5-8 to TRBJ2-6, with a possible D match to TRBD1 (5 bases). CDR3 length equals 15 residues. CDR1 is SGHTS, CDR2 YDEGEE, per germline. The CDR3 reads CASSLPVSGANALTF. DNA of the CDR3: TGTGCCAGCAGCTTACCCGTCTCTGGGGCCAACGCCCTGACTTTC.

This clonotype was observed at least ten times. The chain is built from TRBV29-1 and TRBJ2-6; 10 bases agree with TRBD1. V lost 6 bases to trimming and J lost 0 bases; unmatched junction nucleotides: 5. The CDR3 spans 16 residues. The germline CDR1 and CDR2 sequences are SQVTM and ANQGSEA. CDR3 DNA sequence: TGCAGCGTGACAGGGGGCCTACTCTCTGGGGCCAACGTCCTGACTTTC. Amino acid sequence: CSVTGGLLSGANVLTF.

This clonotype occurred a few times. V usage is TRBV9 and J usage is TRBJ2-3; D is perhaps TRBD2 (6 bases). The CDR3 runs 16 residues. Trimming removed 0 bases from V and 1 base from J, with 12 bases in between. Germline CDR1 reads SGDLS; CDR2 reads YYNGEE. CDR3 loop: CASSVEGGEGTDTQYF. CDR3 DNA: TGTGCCAGCAGCGTAGAAGGAGGGGAAGGCACAGATACGCAGTATTTT.

This clonotype was recorded a few times. This chain uses TRBV20-1 with TRBJ1-2; no reliable D call. The V and J ends lost 6 bases and 1 base respectively, with 9 bases between them. This CDR3 has 12 residues. Per the germline V gene, CDR1 is DFQATT and CDR2 is SNEGSKA (reference sequence). DNA for the CDR3: TGCAGTGCCGCGGACGGTAACTATGGCTACACCTTC. It yields the protein CSAADGNYGYTF.

The sample holds many counts of this clonotype. The CDR3 DNA follows: TGCAGCGTTGGGGACCCACTCAACACTGAAGCTTTCTTT. Amino acids: CSVGDPLNTEAFF. The chain employs TRBV29-1 and TRBJ1-1, with TRBD1 as a possible D gene (5 bases). The CDR3 runs to 13 residues. V was pared by 4 bases and J by 2 bases, with 11 bases between. In germline, CDR1 is SQVTM, CDR2 ANQGSEA.

The genes are TRBV7-9 and TRBJ1-1; 7 bases map to TRBD1. Germline loops: CDR1 SEHNR, CDR2 FQNEAQ (reference sequence). V lost 5 bases, J lost 0 bases, and 6 bases stayed unmatched. The CDR3 is 15 residues long. The DNA for the CDR3 is TGTGCCAGCAGCGTTATCAGGGGGTTGAACACTGAAGCTTTCTTT. Encoded protein: CASSVIRGLNTEAFF.

This clonotype occurred a few times. The V gene is TRBV3-1, the J gene TRBJ1-5; D is ambiguous. Germline V gives CDR1 LGHDT, CDR2 YNNKEL (reference sequence). V was clipped by 1 base and J by 0 bases, with 7 bases between them. The CDR3 runs 15 residues. CDR3 sequence: CASSQGQNSNQPQHF. CDR3 sequence (DNA): TGTGCCAGCAGCCAAGGGCAGAATAGCAATCAGCCCCAGCATTTT.

This clonotype was detected only a few times. The CDR3 nucleotides read TGTGCCAGCAGTTTACTTCTAAAAGGGGGGGCCGGGGCCAACGTCCTGACTTTC. This gives the protein CASSLLLKGGAGANVLTF. The chain recombines TRBV28 with TRBJ2-6; maybe TRBD2 (7 bases). Germline CDR1 MDHEN, CDR2 SYDVKM. Trimming shortened V by 2 bases and J by 4 bases, and 18 bases separated the two germline ends. This CDR3 has 18 residues.